This TCR beta chain was sequenced for a study of cytomegalovirus exposure and HLA in healthy donors. The germline gives CDR1 SEHNR, CDR2 FQNEAQ (reference sequence). The V segment lost 5 bases and the J segment 5 bases; nucleotides outside the gene matches: 12. The CDR3 has 16 amino acids. Although they were nominally healthy when sampled, donors likely had unrecorded immune exposures. Both 60 Vbeta primers and 13 Jbeta primers went into the PCR. The data were produced by immunoSEQ multiplex PCR, yet TCRdb's version contains in-frame clones alone and is incomplete. The sample has over 95,000 clones, about 76% seen once. Study-level points and caveats: The authors considered a cluster of highly shared sequence variants likely to be a sequencing artifact. TCR beta chain V- and J-gene trimming was linked, in a later analysis, to a missense variant in DCLRE1C. Diagnosis of cytomegalovirus status made by the classifier reportedly showed high specificity and sensitivity.

Note on this clone: Its antigen is unidentified.

The sequenced sample was PBMCs. This receptor was taken from a woman aged 40 to 50 in good health and CMV-seropositive. V usage is TRBV7-9 and J usage is TRBJ1-1; 9 nucleotides align to TRBD1. CDR3 amino acids: CASSEPAETGGTEAFF. The CDR3 DNA is TGTGCCAGCAGCGAACCTGCTGAGACAGGGGGAACTGAAGCTTTCTTT.